These T cell receptor beta chains were read from a single sample in a study of blood T cell repertoires in COVID-19. Clones were read by immunoSEQ multiplex PCR, and TCRdb kept only the in-frame ones, dropping some. Here the sample spans over 95,000 clones, more than 80% being singletons. Sequenced input: peripheral blood. Receptor source: a middle-aged woman with acute or convalescent COVID-19. CDR3s include the opening cysteine and the closing phenylalanine or tryptophan. D genes are given only for firm matches. Expanded clones are given a class, and other clones once, few, many or no size at all.

CDR3 protein | CDR3 DNA | V gene | clone size | J gene | CDR3 length | D gene
CAWSLSGNTIYF | TGTGCCTGGAGTCTCTCTGGAAACACCATATATTTT | TRBV30 | - | TRBJ1-3 | 12 | -
CASSPPFPTSANTGELFF | TGTGCCAGCAGCCCGCCATTCCCGACTAGCGCGAACACCGGGGAGCTGTTTTTT | TRBV5-6 | - | TRBJ2-2 | 18 | TRBD2
CASSSRVWGDNSPLHF | TGTGCCAGCTCATCACGGGTGTGGGGCGATAATTCACCCCTCCACTTT | TRBV18 | - | TRBJ1-6 | 16 | -
CASSRSYSYEQYF | TGTGCCAGCAGTCGATCCTACTCCTACGAGCAGTACTTC | TRBV6-6 | - | TRBJ2-7 | 13 | -
CASSPGQGREKLFF | TGTGCCAGCTCACCAGGACAGGGGAGAGAAAAACTGTTTTTT | TRBV18 | - | TRBJ1-4 | 14 | TRBD1
CASSLVVGPSTDTQYF | TGTGCCAGCAGCTTAGTTGTGGGGCCTAGCACAGATACGCAGTATTTT | TRBV7-9 | once | TRBJ2-3 | 16 | -
CASRLASYNEQFF | TGTGCCAGCAGACTAGCGAGCTACAATGAGCAGTTCTTC | TRBV6-5 | - | TRBJ2-1 | 13 | TRBD2
CASSLIPTPGQPRDTQYF | TGCGCCAGCAGCTTGATCCCTACTCCGGGACAGCCCAGAGATACGCAGTATTTT | TRBV5-1 | - | TRBJ2-3 | 18 | TRBD1
CATSRGEGPGQSYGYTF | TGTGCCACCAGCAGAGGTGAAGGGCCTGGACAATCCTATGGCTACACCTTC | TRBV15 | - | TRBJ1-2 | 17 | -
CASSTWSGSYGYTF | TGTGCCAGCTCTACCTGGTCGGGGAGCTATGGCTACACCTTC | TRBV18 | - | TRBJ1-2 | 14 | -
CASSLGGGNSPLHF | TGTGCCAGCAGCTTAGGGGGGGGTAATTCACCCCTCCACTTT | TRBV11-2 | few | TRBJ1-6 | 14 | -
CATRGDSPNEQFF | TGTGCCACAAGAGGGGACAGCCCCAATGAGCAGTTCTTC | TRBV2 | - | TRBJ2-1 | 13 | TRBD1
CASSASNYGYTF | TGTGCCAGCAGTGCGTCTAACTATGGCTACACCTTC | TRBV2 | - | TRBJ1-2 | 12 | -
CASRSDRAYNSPLHF | TGTGCCAGCAGATCGGACAGGGCCTATAATTCACCCCTCCACTTT | TRBV7-2 | - | TRBJ1-6 | 15 | TRBD1
CASSSGHNTGELFF | TGTGCCAGCAGCTCAGGACACAACACCGGGGAGCTGTTTTTT | TRBV7-9 | - | TRBJ2-2 | 14 | -
CASSALGRSYNSPLHF | TGCGCCAGCAGCGCGCTCGGTCGCTCCTATAATTCACCCCTCCACTTT | TRBV5-1 | - | TRBJ1-6 | 16 | -
CASSPMGQGARGYTF | TGTGCCAGCAGCCCCATGGGACAGGGGGCGCGCGGCTACACCTTC | TRBV5-6 | - | TRBJ1-2 | 15 | TRBD1
CASSLTSNTEAFF | TGTGCCAGCAGCTTAACATCGAACACTGAAGCTTTCTTT | TRBV7-2 | - | TRBJ1-1 | 13 | -
CASSSPDTVSSYEQYF | TGTGCCAGCAGCTCCCCCGACACGGTGAGCTCCTACGAGCAGTACTTC | TRBV7-9 | - | TRBJ2-7 | 16 | -
CASSQAGGNTGELFF | TGCGCCAGCAGCCAAGCCGGGGGGAACACCGGGGAGCTGTTTTTT | TRBV4-3 | once | TRBJ2-2 | 15 | -
CASSDRNNRVGNTEAFF | TGTGCCAGTAGTGATCGAAATAACAGGGTGGGGAACACTGAAGCTTTCTTT | TRBV19 | few | TRBJ1-1 | 17 | -
CASRRQGAVGTEAFF | TGTGCCAGCAGACGACAGGGGGCCGTGGGCACTGAAGCTTTCTTT | TRBV6-4 | - | TRBJ1-1 | 15 | TRBD1
CASSRGNLYEQYF | TGTGCCAGCAGCCGGGGTAACCTCTACGAGCAGTACTTC | TRBV9 | once | TRBJ2-7 | 13 | -
CASKPGLVQPQHF | TGTGCCAGCAAACCAGGGTTGGTACAGCCCCAGCATTTT | TRBV2 | - | TRBJ1-5 | 13 | -